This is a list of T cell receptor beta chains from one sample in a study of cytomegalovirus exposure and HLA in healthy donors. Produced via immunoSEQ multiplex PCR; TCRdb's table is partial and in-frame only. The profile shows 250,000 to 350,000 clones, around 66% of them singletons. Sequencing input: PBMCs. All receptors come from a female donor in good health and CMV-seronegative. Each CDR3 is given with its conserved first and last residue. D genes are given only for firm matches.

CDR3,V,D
CASSSGVGEQYF,TRBV27,NA
CASSASPIAGVNEQFF,TRBV5-4,TRBD2
CASTRRGAESSYEQYF,TRBV6-6,NA
CASSLIPNNEQFF,TRBV7-3,NA
CASSPGQGRLGYTF,TRBV14,TRBD1
CASSQGGPGNTIYF,TRBV5-1,NA
CASSPGRTGGNSGANVLTF,TRBV23-1,TRBD1
CASSARDFYEQYF,TRBV25-1,NA
CASRPRGQGIQETQYF,TRBV27,TRBD1
CASSLGAGNQPQHF,TRBV7-9,NA
CASSPSGSYSGELFF,TRBV7-6,TRBD2
CATSVTKNTEAFF,TRBV15,NA
CASSLGVADLLDTQYF,TRBV5-4,NA
CASSPTSGTYNEQFF,TRBV9,TRBD2
CASALGGATGELFF,TRBV12-5,NA
CASSSSGGLRSGNTIYF,TRBV7-6,NA
CASSLVGTSGYNEQFF,TRBV7-2,TRBD2
CASSDSETDTQYF,TRBV6-4,NA
CASSYGADRDTEAFF,TRBV11-3,TRBD1
CASSLTGQTNYGYTF,TRBV5-1,NA
CSTGGGGNTIYF,TRBV7-9,NA
CASSFLTSGSGETQYF,TRBV2,TRBD2
CASSPSRTRRYEQFF,TRBV7-9,TRBD2
CASSGEGRGLTEQYF,TRBV5-1,NA
CASSERPLGNYGYTF,TRBV6-1,NA
CASSFVGGAGGYTF,TRBV7-9,NA
CASSGERYEQYF,TRBV2,NA
CSVHSGMNTEAFF,TRBV29-1,NA
CASSEQGANSNQPQHF,TRBV6-1,NA
CASRRTGGYAKNIQYF,TRBV5-8,TRBD1
CASSMREGLATDTQYF,TRBV19,TRBD2
CASSRQGANTEAFF,TRBV28,TRBD1
CASSPVPPQEQFF,TRBV7-2,NA
CASSLAREGNGYTF,TRBV5-4,NA
CASSPPRGREAGETQYF,TRBV9,TRBD2
CASSRDFSYNEQFF,TRBV11-2,NA
CASSAKGWGVSETQYF,TRBV25-1,NA
CASSLGLVHEQYF,TRBV11-2,NA
CASSFLGTGGAGYGYTF,TRBV27,TRBD1
CASSPSSGSTDTQYF,TRBV28,TRBD2
CASSPRDSGYTF,TRBV5-8,NA
CASSAGGGYEQYF,TRBV19,TRBD1
CASSLYGTGKANYGYTF,TRBV7-9,TRBD1
CASSIVFRLAGDFYNEQFF,TRBV19,TRBD2
CATRPPAGVREQFF,TRBV9,TRBD2
CASSISGTTDTQYF,TRBV5-8,TRBD2
CASSGGQGLGTEAFF,TRBV9,TRBD1
CASSPPDRGMNTEAFF,TRBV7-8,TRBD1
CASSLDRGNEQFF,TRBV27,TRBD1
CASSLTGNGNQPQHF,TRBV5-1,NA
CASSLGAGLSYEQYF,TRBV7-2,NA
CASSLPSSYEQYF,TRBV11-3,NA
CASSMRSSRSYNEQFF,TRBV2,NA
CASGTGGYNEQFF,TRBV28,TRBD1
CASSLSTQETQYF,TRBV19,NA